A single sample is the source of the 11 T cell receptor beta chains below, sequenced in a study of blood T cell repertoires in COVID-19. Sequencing used immunoSEQ multiplex PCR; TCRdb keeps in-frame clones, though not all of them. The sample lists 40,000 to 50,000 clones; under 85% were seen once. Sequenced sample: peripheral blood. All receptors derive from a woman older than 75 with acute or convalescent COVID-19.

V is TRBV2 and J is TRBJ1-5, with 7 bases matching TRBD1. The length of the CDR3 is 15 residues. Germline CDR1 reads SNHLY; CDR2 reads FYNNEI. Unmatched junction bases numbered 5, after V lost 6 bases and J lost 0 bases. DNA of the CDR3: TGTGCCAGCAGGCGACAGGGAAATAGCAATCAGCCCCAGCATTTT. Its translation: CASRRQGNSNQPQHF.

The chain joins TRBV6-2 or TRBV6-3 to TRBJ1-1, with 8 positions matching TRBD1. Germline CDR1 is MNHEY and CDR2 is SVGEGT. This CDR3 region has 16 residues. V lost 2 bases to trimming and J lost 2 bases; unmatched junction nucleotides: 7. As DNA, the CDR3 is TGTGCCAGCAGTTACCCCACAGGGGGGGCAAACACTGAAGCTTTCTTT. Amino acids: CASSYPTGGANTEAFF.

The J gene is TRBJ1-2, the V gene TRBV7-2; D remains ambiguous. Trimming left V 5 bases short and J 4 bases short, with 14 bases between. The V gene's germline CDR1 is SGHTA and CDR2 FQGNSA. The CDR3 extends over 14 amino acids. The CDR3 nucleotides read TGTGCCAGCAGCCCCTACTATCCCACCTATGGCTACACCTTC. Translated: CASSPYYPTYGYTF.

The genes are TRBV5-1 and TRBJ2-5; 7 positions agree with TRBD2. The CDR3 consists of 14 residues. The ends lost 4 bases at V and 7 bases at J; junction bases unmatched: 10. Per germline, CDR1 SGHRS and CDR2 YFSETQ. The CDR3 DNA reads TGCGCCAGCAGCCTCGGGACTACCCAATCGACCCAGTACTTC. Its protein product is CASSLGTTQSTQYF.

This rearrangement joins TRBV28 to TRBJ2-2, with D unclear. CDR1 and CDR2 (germline): MDHEN, SYDVKM. There are 13 residues in the CDR3. The V and J ends lost 7 bases and 7 bases respectively, with 13 bases between them. The CDR3 protein is CASNHPSYGELFF. The DNA for the CDR3 is TGTGCCAGCAACCACCCGAGTTACGGGGAGCTGTTTTTT.

V is TRBV30 and J is TRBJ1-4; D call uncertain. The CDR3 extends over 17 amino acids. Germline CDR1 reads GTSNPN; CDR2 reads SVGIG (reference sequence). V lost 1 base and J 1 base, leaving 16 bases between the germline ends. As DNA, the CDR3 is TGTGCCTGGAGTGGTCACAACCAGCGAGGAACTAATGAAAAACTGTTTTTT. This encodes CAWSGHNQRGTNEKLFF.

This chain links TRBV6-8 with TRBJ1-6; the match to TRBD1 covers 7 bases. The ends lost 6 bases at V and 10 bases at J; junction bases unmatched: 18. The V gene's germline CDR1 is MNHGY and CDR2 SAAAGT. The CDR3 contains 17 residues. This chain's CDR3 is CASSHYPTGRSTSPLHF. Here the CDR3 DNA reads TGTGCCAGCAGCCATTATCCGACAGGGCGGAGTACCTCACCCCTCCACTTT.

The chain uses TRBV11-3 and TRBJ2-7, with TRBD1 matching 7 bases. Germline lookup yields CDR1 SGHNT and CDR2 YENEEA. The ends lost 9 bases at V and 6 bases at J; junction bases unmatched: 11. The CDR3 has 13 amino acids. CDR3 in DNA: TGTGCCAGTACAGGGGAAAGGAGCCGCGAGCAGTACTTC. Its protein is CASTGERSREQYF. Filled out from reference TRBV11-3 and TRBJ2-7, the complete variable domain reads EAGVVQSPRYKIIEKKQPVAFWCNPISGHNTLYWYLQNLGQGPELLIRYENEEAVDDSQLPKDRFSAERLKGVDSTLKIQPAELGDSAVYLCASTGERSREQYFGPGTRLTVT.

This chain uses TRBV18 with TRBJ1-4; D is unresolved. Germline lookup yields CDR1 KGHSH and CDR2 LQKENI. Trimming pared 6 bases from V and 5 bases from J, leaving 16 bases between. The CDR3 consists of 15 residues. The CDR3 DNA is TGTGCCAGCTCGCGAGACCGGGATAACAATGAAAAACTGTTTTTT. This translates into CASSRDRDNNEKLFF.

This chain uses TRBV5-8 with TRBJ1-2, with D maybe TRBD1 (5 bases). CDR1 SGHTS and CDR2 YDEGEE come from the germline V gene. The V end was cut by 0 bases, the J end by 4 bases, with 13 bases between. The length of the CDR3 is 15 residues. The CDR3 DNA reads TGTGCCAGCAGCTTGGCGGGGGACTGGCCCTATGGCTACACCTTC. This translates into CASSLAGDWPYGYTF.

This sequence joins TRBV11-2 and TRBJ2-1, with 7 nucleotides matching TRBD2. Trimming removed 1 base from V and 3 bases from J; junction bases left unmatched: 3. This CDR3 contains 15 residues. Germline V gives CDR1 SGHAT, CDR2 FQNNGV. The CDR3: CASSLASGSYNEQFF. Written as DNA, the CDR3 is TGTGCCAGCAGCTTAGCTAGCGGAAGCTACAATGAGCAGTTCTTC.